This TCR beta chain came from a study of identical twins. Donors uniformly comprised healthy Caucasians. The CDR3 totals 13 residues. CDR1 and CDR2 (germline): SGHDN, FVKESK. The V and J ends lost 4 bases and 1 base respectively, with 5 bases between them. General observations from the study: Alpha sequences that were out-of-frame and twin-shared showed an excess of low generation probability. For monozygotic twins, models underestimated out-of-frame TCR alpha sharing.

TCRdb ran MiXCR on the 5' RACE reads and lists one entry per CDR3 protein. The sample shows some 97,000 distinct CDR3 sequences, about 5.6% of them seen only once. Of note for this clonotype: Its antigen is not known.

This TCR derives from a woman between 50 and 59 years old in good health. The sample consisted of memory T cells sorted from blood. V usage is TRBV14 and J usage is TRBJ2-1; D remains ambiguous. The CDR3 DNA reads as TGTGCCAGCAGCCTCCGGTCCTACAATGAGCAGTTCTTC. Translation: CASSLRSYNEQFF.